Following are 23 T cell receptor beta chains from one sample sequenced in a study of response to subunit inactivated influenza vaccine. TCRdb recomputed calls from the RT-PCR reads with MiXCR, one row per CDR3 protein. The data hold 650,000 to 800,000 distinct CDR3 sequences, with over 11% observed a single time. Here the sequenced sample was PBMCs from blood, taken approximately 15 days before vaccination. These receptor sequences come from a man in his fifties or sixties who received an inactivated influenza vaccine.

The rearrangement joins TRBV9 to TRBJ2-1; 10 bases align to TRBD1. This CDR3 has 15 amino acids. Germline loops: CDR1 SGDLS, CDR2 YYNGEE. V shed 3 bases, J shed 4 bases, and the junction held 4 bases outside the gene matches. The CDR3 loop is CASSGGQGVYNEQFF. The CDR3, as DNA: TGTGCCAGCAGCGGAGGACAGGGGGTGTACAATGAGCAGTTCTTC.

A few counts support this clonotype. V usage is TRBV6-2 or TRBV6-3 and J usage is TRBJ2-1; TRBD2 is a possible D gene (5 bases). Germline V gene sequence: CDR1 MNHEY, CDR2 SVGEGT. CDR3 length: 14 residues. Deletions cut 6 bases from V and 5 bases from J, with 14 bases between. Here the CDR3 DNA reads TGTGCCAGCAGATCAGGACTCGCCCACAATGAGCAGTTCTTC. This translates into CASRSGLAHNEQFF.

This clonotype was detected only a few times. V usage is TRBV7-6 and J usage is TRBJ2-4; either TRBD1 or TRBD2 may fit D (6 bases each). Germline-derived CDR1 and CDR2 are SGHVS and FNYEAQ. The CDR3 sequence is 17 residues long. V was shortened by 5 bases and J by 1 base, with 18 bases between the two germline ends. In nucleotides, the CDR3 is TGTGCCAGCAGCCCAACTTTGGGGGGCGCGGCCAAAAACATTCAGTACTTC. The encoded protein is CASSPTLGGAAKNIQYF. The complete variable domain, with remaining parts taken from reference TRBV7-6 and TRBJ2-4, reads GAGVSQSPRYKVTKRGQDVALRCDPISGHVSLYWYRQALGQGPEFLTYFNYEAQQDKSGLPNDRFSAERPEGSISTLTIQRTEQRDSAMYRCASSPTLGGAAKNIQYFGAGTRLSVL.

This chain's CDR3 is CSAHDTQGPKNIQYF. CDR3 coding DNA: TGCAGTGCCCATGACACGCAAGGGCCCAAAAACATTCAGTACTTC. This chain connects TRBV20-1 to TRBJ2-4; no clear D gene. This CDR3 is 15 amino acids long. Germline-derived CDR1 and CDR2 are DFQATT and SNEGSKA (reference sequence). Trimming took 6 bases from V and 2 from J, leaving 17 bases between them.

The V call is TRBV3-1, the J call TRBJ2-1; 9 nucleotides agree with TRBD1. The V gene's germline CDR1 is LGHDT and CDR2 YNNKEL (reference sequence). The CDR3 loop spans 13 amino acids. Trimming at V came to 1 base and at J to 10 bases, leaving 2 bases not matched to a gene. The CDR3 DNA sequence: TGTGCCAGCAGCCAAGTAGGACAGGGGGAGCAGTTCTTC. Amino acid sequence: CASSQVGQGEQFF.

Only a few counts were recorded for this clonotype. The chain links TRBV6-5 to TRBJ1-3; 7 positions agree with TRBD1. Germline V gene data show CDR1 as MNHEY and CDR2 as SVGAGI. The CDR3 has 15 amino acids. The junction had 3 bases not matched to a gene; V was cut back by 0 bases and J by 4 bases. CDR3 sequence reads: CASSYSTGRGNTIYF. The CDR3 nucleotides read TGTGCCAGCAGTTACTCGACAGGGCGCGGAAACACCATATATTTT.

This clonotype was counted between two and nine times. V usage is TRBV6-5 and J usage is TRBJ2-1; 12 bases line up with TRBD2. The J segment lost 2 bases and the V segment lost 0 bases, leaving 2 bases of the junction unmatched. The CDR3 runs to 17 residues. Looked up from germline, CDR1 is MNHEY and CDR2 is SVGAGI. The CDR3 DNA reads as TGTGCCAGCAGTTACTCGGGACTAGCGGGTACCTACAATGAGCAGTTCTTC. Translated, it gives CASSYSGLAGTYNEQFF.

This clonotype was seen at least ten times. This chain joins TRBV29-1 and TRBJ2-2; the D call may be TRBD1 or TRBD2 (5 bases each). CDR1 and CDR2 from the germline V gene are SQVTM and ANQGSEA. The length of the CDR3 is 14 residues. With 2 bases removed from V and 3 bases from J, the gap between germline ends came to 10 bases. The CDR3 spells CSVESPGHTGELFF. The CDR3 coding sequence is TGCAGCGTTGAAAGTCCGGGGCACACCGGGGAGCTGTTTTTT.

In its sample, this clonotype was seen a few times. V and J are TRBV5-1 and TRBJ2-5; D tentatively reads TRBD1 or TRBD2 (5 bases each). With 3 bases removed from V and 5 bases from J, the gap between germline ends came to 14 bases. The germline V gene has CDR1 SGHRS and CDR2 YFSETQ. The CDR3 loop spans 14 amino acids. The CDR3 bases are TGCGCCAGCAGCTACCTCCAGGGAGTGGAGACCCAGTACTTC. As protein: CASSYLQGVETQYF.

This clonotype was observed at least ten times. The chain has TRBV27 and TRBJ2-6; D is uncertain. Germline loops: CDR1 MNHEY, CDR2 SMNVEV (reference sequence). V was cut by 4 bases and J by 2 bases, with 3 bases left in between. This CDR3 region has 13 residues. CDR3 nucleotides: TGTGCCAGCAGTTACGCTGGGGCCAACGTCCTGACTTTC. Its translation is CASSYAGANVLTF.

The rearrangement uses TRBV10-3 and TRBJ1-1; TRBD1 might be the D (5 bases). V dropped 2 bases and J dropped 7 bases, with 8 bases sitting between them. CDR1 and CDR2 (germline): ENHRY, SYGVKD. The CDR3 is made up of 12 amino acids. CDR3 residues: CAISELTDEAFF. CDR3 sequence (DNA): TGTGCCATCAGTGAGCTGACAGATGAAGCTTTCTTT.

This clonotype was seen more than once but under ten times. This sequence joins TRBV5-1 and TRBJ1-2, with 10 nucleotides matching TRBD1. Germline assignment: CDR1 SGHRS and CDR2 YFSETQ. V lost 0 bases, J lost 3 bases, and 2 bases stayed unmatched. This CDR3 region has 15 residues. For the CDR3, the DNA is TGCGCCAGCAGCTTGGACGGGACAGGGGACTATGGCTACACCTTC. This gives the protein CASSLDGTGDYGYTF. The full variable domain, with the rest looked up from reference TRBV5-1 and TRBJ1-2, is KAGVTQTPRYLIKTRGQQVTLSCSPISGHRSVSWYQQTPGQGLQFLFEYFSETQRNKGNFPGRFSGRQFSNSRSEMNVSTLELGDSALYLCASSLDGTGDYGYTFGSGTRLTVV.

This clonotype was seen a handful of times. J is TRBJ2-7 and V is TRBV4-1; 8 positions match TRBD2. Germline V gene sequence: CDR1 MGHRA, CDR2 YSYEKL. This CDR3 contains 15 residues. V shed 6 bases and J 3 bases; nucleotides not matched to a gene: 10. The CDR3 here is CASSLSGGTLYEQYF. The CDR3, as DNA: TGCGCCAGCAGTCTCAGCGGGGGCACTCTCTACGAGCAGTACTTC.

V and J are TRBV5-5 and TRBJ2-2, with 10 bases matching TRBD1. V gave up 5 bases and J gave up 5 bases; unmatched junction bases: 6. This CDR3 is 15 amino acids long. Germline CDR1 and CDR2: SGHKS and YYEKEE (reference sequence). This chain's CDR3 is CASRTGTGDTGELFF. The DNA of the CDR3 is TGTGCCAGCAGAACAGGGACAGGGGATACCGGGGAGCTGTTTTTT.

This clonotype came up a few times. This chain links TRBV4-2 with TRBJ2-7; no reliable D call. The CDR3 runs 18 residues. Between the trimmed V and J ends, which lost 0 bases and 4 bases, there was a span of 22 bases. Per the germline V gene, CDR1 is LGHNA and CDR2 is YNFKEQ. In nucleotides, the CDR3 is TGTGCCAGCAGCCAAGAAAGTAGGCCCGGGCCCCAAGGTTACGAGCAGTACTTC. This gives the protein CASSQESRPGPQGYEQYF.

This clonotype was seen more than once but under ten times. This chain uses TRBV4-3 with TRBJ1-4; tentatively, D is TRBD1 (5 bases). Germline-derived CDR1 and CDR2 are LGHNA and YSLEER. The CDR3 is 17 amino acids. Trimming stripped 0 bases from V and 8 bases from J, with 19 bases between. CDR3 bases: TGCGCCAGCAGCCAAGAAGGGTTGAACCGAAGACAGGAAAAACTGTTTTTT. Translating it yields CASSQEGLNRRQEKLFF.

This chain connects TRBV30 to TRBJ2-2; D gene uncertain. The length of the CDR3 is 13 residues. V was pared by 2 bases and J by 6 bases, with 10 bases between. CDR1 is GTSNPN and CDR2 is SVGIG in the germline V gene (reference sequence). The DNA for the CDR3 is TGTGCCTGGAGTATAACAGAGCCCGGGGAGCTGTTTTTT. Translating gives CAWSITEPGELFF.

This chain links TRBV7-9 with TRBJ2-7, with unresolved D. CDR3 length equals 15 residues. The germline V gene encodes CDR1 SEHNR and CDR2 FQNEAQ (reference sequence). Trimming pared 5 bases from V and 2 bases from J, leaving 16 bases between. CDR3 bases: TGTGCCAGCAGCCCAGATCAGACCGGCCCCTACGAGCAGTACTTC. Protein product: CASSPDQTGPYEQYF.

This clonotype occurred many times. The chain is built from TRBV9 and TRBJ2-1; tentatively, D is TRBD2 (5 bases). V lost 0 bases, J lost 8 bases, and 12 bases lay in between. Germline CDR1 and CDR2: SGDLS and YYNGEE. The length of the CDR3 is 14 residues. Here the CDR3 reads CASSVGGLMDEQFF. CDR3 sequence (DNA): TGTGCCAGCAGCGTAGGAGGACTTATGGATGAGCAGTTCTTC.

CDR3 amino acids: CASSPPLGRGSENEQFF. As DNA, the CDR3 is TGTGCCAGCAGCCCCCCTTTAGGGCGGGGATCCGAGAATGAGCAGTTCTTC. The chain joins TRBV7-6 to TRBJ2-1; tentatively, D is TRBD2 (6 bases). Germline CDR1 is SGHVS and CDR2 is FNYEAQ. V was shortened by 5 bases and J by 7 bases, with 24 bases between the two germline ends. The CDR3 is 17 amino acids.

V gene TRBV7-2 combines with J gene TRBJ2-2, with D unclear. The CDR3 has 14 residues. The germline CDR1 and CDR2 sequences are SGHTA and FQGNSA. V lost 6 bases, J lost 4 bases, and 12 bases lay in between. CDR3 loop: CASSRPTTTGELFF. The CDR3 DNA is TGTGCCAGCAGTAGACCCACTACCACCGGGGAGCTGTTTTTT. The complete variable domain, with remaining parts taken from reference TRBV7-2 and TRBJ2-2, reads GAGVSQSPSNKVTEKGKDVELRCDPISGHTALYWYRQSLGQGLEFLIYFQGNSAPDKSGLPSDRFSAERTGGSVSTLTIQRTQQEDSAVYLCASSRPTTTGELFFGEGSRLTVL.

This clonotype showed up just a few times. This chain links TRBV18 with TRBJ2-7; D possibly matches TRBD1 or TRBD2 (6 bases each). Germline CDR1 and CDR2: KGHSH and LQKENI. The V gene lost 6 bases and the J gene lost 2 bases, with 14 bases spanning the gap. This CDR3 is built from 14 residues. CDR3 sequence reads: CASSRDTETYEQYF. The CDR3 DNA follows: TGTGCCAGCTCGCGGGACACGGAGACCTACGAGCAGTACTTC.

The table lists this clonotype with a few counts. The rearrangement uses TRBV9 and TRBJ2-7; D is uncertain. Trimming left V 0 bases short and J 0 bases short, with 10 bases between. This CDR3 is built from 15 residues. Germline V gene data show CDR1 as SGDLS and CDR2 as YYNGEE. The CDR3: CASSVGLDYSYEQYF. The CDR3 nucleotides are TGTGCCAGCAGCGTAGGACTGGATTACTCCTACGAGCAGTACTTC. Drawing the rest from reference TRBV9 and TRBJ2-7, the complete variable domain is DSGVTQTPKHLITATGQRVTLRCSPRSGDLSVYWYQQSLDQGLQFLIQYYNGEERAKGNILERFSAQQFPDLHSELNLSSLELGDSALYFCASSVGLDYSYEQYFGPGTRLTVT.